This TCR beta chain came from a study of long-term antiretroviral therapy in people with HIV. Turning to the study itself: The oldest specimens predate the 2015 immediate-ART recommendation by about a decade.

Study observations and caveats: ART adherence, viral resistance and therapy changes went undocumented. After ART, diversity increased yet remained lower than transplant donor controls.

Run at survey level, the immunoSEQ assay was version v3.0. Assay used: immunoSEQ multiplex PCR; TCRdb lists only in-frame clones, some missing. Among about 28,000 clones, roughly 92% were seen once, and the ten largest hold approximately 4%. V was cut by 6 bases and J by 7 bases, with 16 bases left in between. CDR3 length: 13 residues. Germline CDR1 SGDLS, CDR2 YYNGEE. A remark on this clone: Its specificity is not known.

The sequence came from a man younger than 35 with HIV. The sample consisted of unsorted PBMCs, taken 3.1 years after starting antiretroviral therapy. The genes are TRBV9 and TRBJ1-1; D possibly corresponds to TRBD1 (6 bases). Here the CDR3 DNA reads TGTGCCAGCAATCCCACGGGGGCCGGTGAAGCTTTCTTT. Translating it yields CASNPTGAGEAFF.